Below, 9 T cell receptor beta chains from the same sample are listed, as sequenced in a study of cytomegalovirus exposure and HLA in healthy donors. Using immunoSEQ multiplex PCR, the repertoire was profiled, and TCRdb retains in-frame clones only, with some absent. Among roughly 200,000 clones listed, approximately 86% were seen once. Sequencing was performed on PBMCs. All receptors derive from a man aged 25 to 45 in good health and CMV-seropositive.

The CDR3 bases are TGTGCCAGCTTCGTGGCCAACGTCCTGACTTTC. This translates into CASFVANVLTF. V and J are TRBV2 and TRBJ2-6; D is unresolved. This CDR3 region has 11 residues. The V end lost 8 bases, the J end lost 6 bases, and 5 bases lay between the germline ends. The germline CDR1 and CDR2 sequences are SNHLY and FYNNEI.

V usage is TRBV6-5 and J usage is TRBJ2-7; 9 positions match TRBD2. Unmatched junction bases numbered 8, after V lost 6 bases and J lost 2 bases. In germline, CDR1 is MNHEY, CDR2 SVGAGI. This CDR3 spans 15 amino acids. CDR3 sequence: CASRPLRLAAYEQYF. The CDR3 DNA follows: TGTGCCAGCAGACCACTCCGACTAGCGGCCTACGAGCAGTACTTC.

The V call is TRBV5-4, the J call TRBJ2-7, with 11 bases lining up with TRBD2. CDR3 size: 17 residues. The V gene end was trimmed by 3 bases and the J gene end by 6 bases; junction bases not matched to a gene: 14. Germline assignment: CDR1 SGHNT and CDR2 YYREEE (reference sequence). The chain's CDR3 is CASSSKSWVLAGGEQYF. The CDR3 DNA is TGTGCCAGCAGCTCCAAGTCCTGGGTGCTAGCGGGAGGCGAGCAGTACTTC.

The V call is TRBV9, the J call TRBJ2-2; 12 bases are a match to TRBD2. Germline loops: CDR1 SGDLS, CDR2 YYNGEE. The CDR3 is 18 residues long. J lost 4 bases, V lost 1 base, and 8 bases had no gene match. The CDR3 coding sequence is TGTGCCAGCAGCGTAAGGCTAGCGGGGGGGCCGTTCACCGGGGAGCTGTTTTTT. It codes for CASSVRLAGGPFTGELFF. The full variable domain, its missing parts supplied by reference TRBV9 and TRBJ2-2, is DSGVTQTPKHLITATGQRVTLRCSPRSGDLSVYWYQQSLDQGLQFLIQYYNGEERAKGNILERFSAQQFPDLHSELNLSSLELGDSALYFCASSVRLAGGPFTGELFFGEGSRLTVL.

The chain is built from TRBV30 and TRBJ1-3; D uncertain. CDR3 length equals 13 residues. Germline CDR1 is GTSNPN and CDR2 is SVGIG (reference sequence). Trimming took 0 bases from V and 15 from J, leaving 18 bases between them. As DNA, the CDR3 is TGTGCCTGGAGTGTAAAGTTGACCGCCGGACGATATTTT. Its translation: CAWSVKLTAGRYF.

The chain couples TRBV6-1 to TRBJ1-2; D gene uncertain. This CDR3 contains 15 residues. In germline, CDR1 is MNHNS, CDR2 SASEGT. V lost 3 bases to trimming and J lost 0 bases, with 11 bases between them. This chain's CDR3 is CASSDTHPSNYGYTF. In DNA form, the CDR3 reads TGTGCCAGCAGTGACACCCACCCGTCTAACTATGGCTACACCTTC.

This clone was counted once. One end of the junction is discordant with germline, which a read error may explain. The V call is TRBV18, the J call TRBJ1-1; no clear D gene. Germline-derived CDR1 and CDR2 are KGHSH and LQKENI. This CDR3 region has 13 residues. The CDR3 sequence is CASSPPLNTEAFF. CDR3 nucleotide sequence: TGTGCCAGCTCCCCACCACTGAACACTGAAGCTTTCTTT.

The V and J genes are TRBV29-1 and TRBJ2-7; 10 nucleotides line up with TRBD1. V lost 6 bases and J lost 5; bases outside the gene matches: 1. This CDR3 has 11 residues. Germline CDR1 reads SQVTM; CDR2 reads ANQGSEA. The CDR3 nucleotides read TGCAGCGTGGGACAGGGGCACGAGCAGTACTTC. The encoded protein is CSVGQGHEQYF.

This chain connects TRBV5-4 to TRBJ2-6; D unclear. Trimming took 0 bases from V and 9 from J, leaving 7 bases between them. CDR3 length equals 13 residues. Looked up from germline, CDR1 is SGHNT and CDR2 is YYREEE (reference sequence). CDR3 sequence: CASSLAVGNVLTF. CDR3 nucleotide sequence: TGTGCCAGCAGCTTGGCCGTCGGCAACGTCCTGACTTTC.